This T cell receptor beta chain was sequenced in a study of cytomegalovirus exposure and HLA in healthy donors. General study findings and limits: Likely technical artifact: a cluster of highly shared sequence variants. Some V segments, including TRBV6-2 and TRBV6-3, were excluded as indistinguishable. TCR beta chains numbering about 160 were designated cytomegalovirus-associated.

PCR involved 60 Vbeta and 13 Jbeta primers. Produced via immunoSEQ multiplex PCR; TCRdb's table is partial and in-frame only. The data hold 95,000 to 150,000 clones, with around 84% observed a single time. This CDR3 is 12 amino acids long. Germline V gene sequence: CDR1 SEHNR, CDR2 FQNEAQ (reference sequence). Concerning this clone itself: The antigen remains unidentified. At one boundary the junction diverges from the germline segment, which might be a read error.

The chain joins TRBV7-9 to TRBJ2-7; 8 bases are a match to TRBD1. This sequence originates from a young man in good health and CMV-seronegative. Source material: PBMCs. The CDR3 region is CSSSQDRVEQYF. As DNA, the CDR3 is TGTTCCAGCAGCCAGGACAGGGTCGAGCAGTACTTC.